This T cell receptor beta chain was sequenced during a study of cytotoxic CD8 clonotypes in ibrutinib-treated CLL. Findings and caveats of the study: Clonality rose at ibrutinib response and fell back toward baseline at progression.

TCRdb keeps only in-frame clones here, not all; method: immunoSEQ multiplex PCR. Here the sample spans about 140,000 clones, around 81% being singletons. Of note for this clone: Its specificity is not known.

This CDR3 region has 15 residues. The V segment lost 4 bases and the J segment 1 base; nucleotides outside the gene matches: 4. Germline lookup yields CDR1 ENHRY and CDR2 SYGVKD. The receptor comes from a human donor with chronic lymphocytic leukemia. Sequencing used PBMCs, obtained after 36 months of ibrutinib treatment. The genes are TRBV10-3 and TRBJ1-1; 9 bases align to TRBD1. The CDR3 reads CAISATGGGNTEAFF. The DNA of the CDR3 is TGTGCCATCAGTGCGACAGGGGGAGGGAACACTGAAGCTTTCTTT.